The entry that follows covers one T cell receptor beta chain sequence. From germline, CDR1 is SGHNT and CDR2 YENEEA. CDR3 size: 17 residues. J was trimmed by 0 bases and V by 2 bases; bases with no gene match: 7. Responders labeled with CFSE (approximately 200,000) were plated with approximately 200,000 irradiated, violet-dye-labeled stimulators. The data are from a study of graft-versus-host responses after intestinal transplantation. Overall study results and limits: Analysis identified GvH clones in recipient marrow, with some appearing first in ileum or blood.

Here immunoSEQ multiplex PCR was the method, and the copy in TCRdb shows in-frame clones only, minus some. The table has around 25,000 clones, approximately 40% seen once. The sample here was alloreactive CD4+ T cells from a mixed lymphocyte reaction culture, taken before intestinal transplant. This sample's subset: CFSE-low proliferating T cells sorted from roughly 6-day pre-transplant mixed lymphocyte reaction (GvH or HvG direction). This receptor was taken from a human patient who received an intestinal transplant. This chain uses TRBV11-3 with TRBJ1-1; 9 bases match TRBD1. The CDR3 spells CASSLRGTGRMNTEAFF. CDR3 DNA sequence: TGTGCCAGCAGCTTAAGGGGGACAGGGCGTATGAACACTGAAGCTTTCTTT.